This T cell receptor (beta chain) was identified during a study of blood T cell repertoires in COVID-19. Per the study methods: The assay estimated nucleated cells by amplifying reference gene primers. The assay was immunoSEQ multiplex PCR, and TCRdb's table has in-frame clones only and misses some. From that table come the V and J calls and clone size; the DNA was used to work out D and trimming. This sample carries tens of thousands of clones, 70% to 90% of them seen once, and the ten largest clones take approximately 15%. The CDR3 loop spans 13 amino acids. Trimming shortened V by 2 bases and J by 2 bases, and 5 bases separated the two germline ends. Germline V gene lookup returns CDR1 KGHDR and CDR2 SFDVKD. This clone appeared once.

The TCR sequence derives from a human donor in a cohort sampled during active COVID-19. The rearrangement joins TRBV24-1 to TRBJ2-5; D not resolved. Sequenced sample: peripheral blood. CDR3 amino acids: CATSDSPQETQYF. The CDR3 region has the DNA TGTGCCACCAGTGATTCCCCACAAGAGACCCAGTACTTC.